What follows are 5 T cell receptor beta chains derived from one specimen sequenced in a study of blood T cell repertoires in COVID-19. Only in-frame clones appear in the TCRdb table, and some are missing; sequencing was by immunoSEQ multiplex PCR. This sample has a few hundred thousand clones, with around 83% found just once. Sequenced material: peripheral blood. The source is a man in his forties who had recovered from COVID-19.

The rearrangement links TRBV7-2 to TRBJ1-2; D not resolved. The CDR3 sequence is 12 residues long. Trimming pared 1 base from V and 8 bases from J, leaving 8 bases between. Germline V gives CDR1 SGHTA, CDR2 FQGNSA. This chain's CDR3 is CASSLVGQGYTF. DNA for the CDR3: TGTGCCAGCAGCTTAGTTGGGCAGGGCTACACCTTC.

This chain connects TRBV7-2 to TRBJ2-3, with 12 bases aligning to TRBD2. This CDR3 contains 15 residues. Germline V gene data show CDR1 as SGHTA and CDR2 as FQGNSA. The ends lost 2 bases at V and 5 bases at J; junction bases unmatched: 2. CDR3 residues: CASSLMTSGRDTQYF. The CDR3 DNA follows: TGTGCCAGCAGCTTAATGACTAGCGGGAGAGATACGCAGTATTTT.

The chain has TRBV2 and TRBJ2-1; weak D call: TRBD2 (6 bases). Trimming stripped 7 bases from V and 0 bases from J, with 22 bases between. CDR1 is SNHLY, CDR2 FYNNEI, per germline. The CDR3 is 18 residues long. Here the CDR3 reads CASTAPRDFSSSYNEQFF. CDR3 nucleotide sequence: TGTGCCAGCACCGCACCCCGGGACTTCTCAAGCTCCTACAATGAGCAGTTCTTC.

This chain joins TRBV30 and TRBJ2-4; D is perhaps TRBD1 (5 bases). The V gene's germline CDR1 is GTSNPN and CDR2 SVGIG (reference sequence). The CDR3 runs to 13 residues. V lost 0 bases to trimming and J lost 8 bases, with 11 bases between them. CDR3 nucleotides: TGTGCCTGGAGTGTGGGCACCAGGGACATTCAGTACTTC. Amino acids: CAWSVGTRDIQYF. Full variable domain (remainder filled in from reference TRBV30 and TRBJ2-4): SQTIHQWPATLVQPVGSPLSLECTVEGTSNPNLYWYRQAAGRGLQLLFYSVGIGQISSEVPQNLSASRPQDRQFILSSKKLLLSDSGFYLCAWSVGTRDIQYFGAGTRLSVL.

V and J are TRBV19 and TRBJ1-5; D uncertain. Trimming removed 7 bases from V and 1 base from J, with 8 bases in between. CDR3 length: 13 residues. Germline values: CDR1 LNHDA, CDR2 SQIVND (reference sequence). CDR3 residues: CASTPSSNQPQHF. CDR3 bases: TGTGCCAGTACCCCATCCAGCAATCAGCCCCAGCATTTT.